The 8 T cell receptor beta chains below all came from one sample that was sequenced in a study of T cell repertoires in ileal Crohn's disease. Only in-frame clones appear in the TCRdb table, and some are missing; sequencing was by immunoSEQ multiplex PCR. The sample consists of about 15,000 clones, around 88% of them appearing once. Material for sequencing was ileal tissue. These receptors all come from an adult with Crohn's disease.

The chain couples TRBV4-1 to TRBJ2-3; 8 bases match TRBD2. The CDR3 is 18 amino acids. The V gene's germline CDR1 is MGHRA and CDR2 YSYEKL. V dropped 4 bases and J dropped 2; count of bases not matched to a gene: 14. CDR3 loop: CASSRVAGSTKFTDTQYF. CDR3 nucleotides: TGCGCCAGCAGCCGCGTAGCGGGATCCACTAAATTCACAGATACGCAGTATTTT.

The chain employs TRBV11-2 and TRBJ2-6; D uncertain. CDR3 length: 18 amino acids. Trimming removed 5 bases from V and 0 bases from J, with 17 bases in between. CDR1 is SGHAT, CDR2 FQNNGV, per germline. The CDR3 sequence is CASSLRGAESSGANVLTF. The DNA for the CDR3 is TGTGCCAGCAGCCTAAGAGGAGCCGAGAGCTCTGGGGCCAACGTCCTGACTTTC.

The chain combines TRBV5-6 with TRBJ2-5; 9 bases line up with TRBD2. The V and J ends lost 0 bases and 6 bases, in that order; junction bases with no gene match: 6. The CDR3 extends over 15 amino acids. In germline, CDR1 is SGHDT, CDR2 YYEEEE. CDR3 nucleotide sequence: TGTGCCAGCAGCTTGGTAGGGCTAGCGGGACAGACCCAGTACTTC. Translating it yields CASSLVGLAGQTQYF.

The rearrangement uses TRBV19 and TRBJ2-7; perhaps TRBD2 as D (5 bases). CDR3 length: 13 residues. Trimming took 5 bases from V and 3 from J, leaving 11 bases between them. Germline V gene data show CDR1 as LNHDA and CDR2 as SQIVND (reference sequence). CDR3 in DNA: TGTGCCAGTAGTGCCTTCGGGGTCTACGAGCAGTACTTC. Residues: CASSAFGVYEQYF.

The chain combines TRBV19 with TRBJ1-2; tentatively, D is TRBD1 (6 bases). Looked up from germline, CDR1 is LNHDA and CDR2 is SQIVND (reference sequence). The V end lost 6 bases, the J end lost 8 bases, and 13 bases lay between the germline ends. This CDR3 region has 12 residues. The CDR3 sequence is CASRDPDSGYTF. For the CDR3, the DNA is TGTGCCAGTAGAGACCCGGACAGCGGCTACACCTTC.

This clone was detected only a few times. Other DNA sequences in this sample translate to the same CDR3. The gene calls are TRBV5-6 and TRBJ1-5; TRBD1 matches 9 bases. V shed 1 base and J 7 bases; nucleotides not matched to a gene: 6. The CDR3 runs to 15 residues. Germline V gene sequence: CDR1 SGHDT, CDR2 YYEEEE. Written as DNA, the CDR3 is TGTGCCAGCAGCTTGTACGGGACAGGGTTGCAGCCCCAGCATTTT. Its translation: CASSLYGTGLQPQHF.

V usage is TRBV15 and J usage is TRBJ2-7, with a tentative D call TRBD1 (6 bases). The CDR3 has 17 residues. The germline V gene has CDR1 LNHNV and CDR2 YYDKDF (reference sequence). Trimming pared 0 bases from V and 2 bases from J, leaving 17 bases between. The DNA for the CDR3 is TGTGCCACCAGCAGAGATCACCCAGGGGCGATAACCTACGAGCAGTACTTC. It specifies CATSRDHPGAITYEQYF.

The chain joins TRBV5-1 to TRBJ2-1; TRBD2 matches 8 bases. The junction had 4 bases not matched to a gene; V was cut back by 1 base and J by 4 bases. The CDR3 length is 15 residues. The germline V gene encodes CDR1 SGHRS and CDR2 YFSETQ. The DNA for the CDR3 is TGCGCCAGCAGCTTGAGTAGCGGGACATACAATGAGCAGTTCTTC. It is translated as CASSLSSGTYNEQFF.